This T cell receptor beta chain was identified during a study of OX40 agonist ivuxolimab in advanced cancers. V dropped 2 bases and J dropped 3 bases, with 16 bases sitting between them. Germline lookup yields CDR1 MDHEN and CDR2 SYDVKM. CDR3 length equals 16 residues. This clone appeared a few times. The protocol was immunoSEQ multiplex PCR, while the TCRdb copy is restricted to in-frame clones and leaves out a portion. The sample includes some 5,600 clones, 71% of them seen just once. With autoimmune disease history or systemic immunosuppression, patients were excluded. Blood samples were obtained at baseline, cycle 4 day 1, and cycle 7 day 1.

The chain is built from TRBV28 and TRBJ2-5; D gene uncertain. Sequenced material: CD4+ or CD8+ T cells sorted from blood, taken in a trial of the OX40 agonist ivuxolimab. This receptor was obtained from an adult with an advanced solid tumor such as melanoma, head and neck, liver or kidney cancer. The CDR3 DNA reads TGTGCCAGCAGTTTAAAGTTAAGGGAAATTAAAGAGACCCAGTACTTC. Its translation: CASSLKLREIKETQYF.